This TCR beta chain is drawn from a study of CD8+ T cells in alopecia areata. The CDR3 loop spans 14 amino acids. Germline-derived CDR1 and CDR2 are NSQYPW and LRSPGD (reference sequence). The V gene lost 3 bases and the J gene lost 0 bases, with 7 bases spanning the gap. This clone was counted many times. The genes are named according to mouse. The CDR3 end lies 4 residues beyond the end of the read and is filled in from the germline J gene. Cutaneous lymph node cells were pooled, and they were sorted using CD4, CD8alpha, NKG2D, NKG2ACE and other markers. It was cDNA, reverse transcribed from extracted RNA, that served as the sequencing template. Sequenced by immunoSEQ multiplex PCR; TCRdb stores in-frame clones only, minus some. The specimen gives some 4,000 clones without singletons; the ten biggest hold approximately 33%.

The sequence came from a C3H/HeJ mouse with alopecia areata. The strain's MHC type: H2-k. V and J are TRBV1 and TRBJ2-4; maybe TRBD2 (6 bases). Material: CD8+ T cells sorted from a lymph node. The sequenced part of the CDR3 DNA is TGCACCTGCAGTGCTGGGACTAGTCAAAAC. Translating it yields CTCSAGTSQN. The full-length CDR3 reads as CTCSAGTSQNTLYF.